This passage covers 7 T cell receptor beta chains from one sample sequenced in a study of blood T cell repertoires in COVID-19. The data were produced by immunoSEQ multiplex PCR, yet TCRdb's version contains in-frame clones alone and is incomplete. The data contain about 150,000 clones, around 89% of them singletons. Sequenced sample: peripheral blood. These receptors were collected from a man in his 60s with acute or convalescent COVID-19.

Only a few counts were recorded for this clone. V gene TRBV4-1 combines with J gene TRBJ1-1; possible D gene TRBD1, 5 bases. The germline V gene has CDR1 MGHRA and CDR2 YSYEKL. This CDR3 is 14 amino acids long. V was pared by 0 bases and J by 5 bases, with 10 bases between. DNA for the CDR3: TGCGCCAGCAGCCAAGATGCCAGGGATACTGAAGCTTTCTTT. This gives the protein CASSQDARDTEAFF.

The V gene is TRBV5-1, the J gene TRBJ1-2; no reliable D call. The CDR3 spans 14 residues. Germline CDR1 and CDR2: SGHRS and YFSETQ. Trimming stripped 0 bases from V and 1 base from J, with 7 bases between. CDR3 loop: CASSLGENNYGYTF. For the CDR3, the DNA is TGCGCCAGCAGCTTGGGGGAGAATAACTATGGCTACACCTTC.

CDR3 protein: CASSADSFSGNTIYF. CDR3 DNA sequence: TGTGCCAGCAGCGCGGACAGCTTCTCTGGAAACACCATATATTTT. V usage is TRBV9 and J usage is TRBJ1-3; TRBD1 is a possible D gene (6 bases). The V gene's germline CDR1 is SGDLS and CDR2 YYNGEE. The germline V and J ends were trimmed by 3 bases and 0 bases, with 10 bases remaining between them. The CDR3 length is 15 residues. The full variable domain, rest sourced from reference TRBV9 and TRBJ1-3, is DSGVTQTPKHLITATGQRVTLRCSPRSGDLSVYWYQQSLDQGLQFLIQYYNGEERAKGNILERFSAQQFPDLHSELNLSSLELGDSALYFCASSADSFSGNTIYFGEGSWLTVV.

V is TRBV18 and J is TRBJ2-5, with 10 bases lining up with TRBD1. Per the germline V gene, CDR1 is KGHSH and CDR2 is LQKENI. The CDR3 is made up of 15 amino acids. The trim removed 6 bases at V and 1 base at J, leaving 5 bases unmatched. The CDR3 sequence is CASSSGTGAQETQYF. For the CDR3, the DNA is TGTGCCAGCTCGTCCGGGACAGGGGCCCAAGAGACCCAGTACTTC. Using reference TRBV18 and TRBJ2-5 for the parts outside the CDR3, the full variable domain is NAGVMQNPRHLVRRRGQEARLRCSPMKGHSHVYWYRQLPEEGLKFMVYLQKENIIDESGMPKERFSAEFPKEGPSILRIQQVVRGDSAAYFCASSSGTGAQETQYFGPGTRLLVL.

The chain links TRBV9 to TRBJ1-5; 7 bases line up with TRBD1. J gave up 4 bases and V 2 bases, and 3 bases lay outside the gene matches. Germline CDR1 reads SGDLS; CDR2 reads YYNGEE. The CDR3 covers 14 residues. CDR3: CASSVGTENQPQHF. CDR3 nucleotides: TGTGCCAGCAGCGTCGGGACAGAAAATCAGCCCCAGCATTTT.

The J gene is TRBJ2-3, the V gene TRBV18; tentatively, D is TRBD2 (6 bases). The ends were cut back, 3 bases at V and 0 bases at J, with 16 bases in the middle. The CDR3 has 17 amino acids. Per the germline V gene, CDR1 is KGHSH and CDR2 is LQKENI. CDR3 coding DNA: TGTGCCAGCTCACCGCAAAGCGGGTCGCGTAGCACAGATACGCAGTATTTT. It yields the protein CASSPQSGSRSTDTQYF.

V is TRBV7-2 and J is TRBJ2-7; D is possibly TRBD1 (8 bases). Germline V lookup: CDR1 SGHTA, CDR2 FQGNSA. CDR3 length: 15 amino acids. Trimming removed 2 bases from V and 5 bases from J, with 16 bases in between. This CDR3 reads CASSLLRTGRDEQYF. CDR3 nucleotides: TGTGCCAGCAGCTTACTCCGGACAGGGAGGGACGAGCAGTACTTC.